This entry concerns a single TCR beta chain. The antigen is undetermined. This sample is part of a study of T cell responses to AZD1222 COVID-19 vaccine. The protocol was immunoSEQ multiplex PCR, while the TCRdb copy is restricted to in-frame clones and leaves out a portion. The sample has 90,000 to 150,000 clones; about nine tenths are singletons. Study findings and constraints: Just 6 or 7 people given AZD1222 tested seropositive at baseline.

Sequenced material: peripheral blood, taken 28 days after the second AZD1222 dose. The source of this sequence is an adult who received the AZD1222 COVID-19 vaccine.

This CDR3 reads CASSQDRTGTNEKLFF. The CDR3 nucleotides are TGTGCCAGCAGCCAAGATCGAACAGGGACTAATGAAAAACTGTTTTTT. The chain has TRBV4-2 and TRBJ1-4; D might be TRBD1 (6 bases). CDR3 size: 16 residues. Trimming took off 0 bases at V and 2 bases at J, with 10 bases between the two ends. Looked up from germline, CDR1 is LGHNA and CDR2 is YNFKEQ.